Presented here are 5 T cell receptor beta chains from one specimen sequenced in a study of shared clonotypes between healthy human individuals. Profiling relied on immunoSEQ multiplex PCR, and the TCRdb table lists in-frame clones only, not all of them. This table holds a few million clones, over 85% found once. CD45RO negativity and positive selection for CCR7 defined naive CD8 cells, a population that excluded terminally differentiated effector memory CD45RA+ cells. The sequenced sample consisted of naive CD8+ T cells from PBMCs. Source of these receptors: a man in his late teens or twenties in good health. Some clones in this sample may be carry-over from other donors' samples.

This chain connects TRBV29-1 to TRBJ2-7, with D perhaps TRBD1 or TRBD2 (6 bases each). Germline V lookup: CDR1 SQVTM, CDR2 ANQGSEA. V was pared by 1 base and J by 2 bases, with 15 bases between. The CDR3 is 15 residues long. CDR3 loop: CSVEARGPSAYEQYF. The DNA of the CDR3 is TGCAGCGTTGAAGCCCGGGGGCCATCGGCCTACGAGCAGTACTTC.

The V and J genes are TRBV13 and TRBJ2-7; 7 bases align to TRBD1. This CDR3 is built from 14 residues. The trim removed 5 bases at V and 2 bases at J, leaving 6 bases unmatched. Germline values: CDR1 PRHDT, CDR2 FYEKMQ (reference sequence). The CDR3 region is CASSPGQQAYEQYF. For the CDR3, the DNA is TGTGCCAGCAGCCCGGGACAGCAAGCCTACGAGCAGTACTTC.

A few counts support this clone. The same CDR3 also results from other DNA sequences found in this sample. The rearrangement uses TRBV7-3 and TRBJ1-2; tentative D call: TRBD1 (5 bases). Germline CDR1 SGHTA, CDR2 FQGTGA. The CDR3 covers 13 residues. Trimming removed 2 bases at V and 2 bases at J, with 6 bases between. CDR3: CASSLGGNYGYTF. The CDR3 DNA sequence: TGTGCCAGCAGCTTAGGGGGAAACTATGGCTACACCTTC. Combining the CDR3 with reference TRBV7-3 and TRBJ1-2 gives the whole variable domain GAGVSQTPSNKVTEKGKYVELRCDPISGHTALYWYRQSLGQGPEFLIYFQGTGAADDSGLPNDRFFAVRPEGSVSTLKIQRTERGDSAVYLCASSLGGNYGYTFGSGTRLTVV.

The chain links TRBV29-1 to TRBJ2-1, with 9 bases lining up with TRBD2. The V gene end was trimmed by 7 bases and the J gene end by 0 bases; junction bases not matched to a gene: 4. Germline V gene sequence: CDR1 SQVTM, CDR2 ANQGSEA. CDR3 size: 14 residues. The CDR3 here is CSGISGGSYNEQFF. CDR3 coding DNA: TGCAGCGGCATTAGCGGGGGCTCCTACAATGAGCAGTTCTTC.

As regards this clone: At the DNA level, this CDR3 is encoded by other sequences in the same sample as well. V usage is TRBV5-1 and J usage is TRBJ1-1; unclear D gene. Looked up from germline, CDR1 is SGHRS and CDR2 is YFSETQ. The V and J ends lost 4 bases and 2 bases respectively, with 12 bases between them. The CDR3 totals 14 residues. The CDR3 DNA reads TGCGCCAGCAGCCCGGCCGGCACAAACACTGAAGCTTTCTTT. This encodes CASSPAGTNTEAFF.